The source of this T cell receptor beta chain is a study of response to subunit inactivated influenza vaccine. In this sample, this clonotype turned up a few times. Antigen specificity is unknown. Via MiXCR, TCRdb re-called the RT-PCR reads, giving one row per CDR3 protein. The table has about 180,000 distinct CDR3 sequences, about 10% seen once; the top ten hold roughly 36%. General study points: Authors suggested each seasonal influenza vaccination recruits few new T cells.

This CDR3 region has 16 residues. Germline CDR1 is ENHRY and CDR2 is SYGVKD. Trimming cost V 2 bases and J 3 bases, with 16 bases left between them. Material: CD8+ T cells sorted from PBMCs, obtained about 23 months after vaccination. This TCR was recovered from a man aged 50 to 69 who received an inactivated influenza vaccine. This rearrangement joins TRBV10-3 to TRBJ2-5; TRBD1 is a possible D gene (5 bases). The chain's CDR3 is CAISEVWGITEETQYF. DNA of the CDR3: TGTGCCATCAGTGAGGTCTGGGGCATCACCGAAGAGACCCAGTACTTC.